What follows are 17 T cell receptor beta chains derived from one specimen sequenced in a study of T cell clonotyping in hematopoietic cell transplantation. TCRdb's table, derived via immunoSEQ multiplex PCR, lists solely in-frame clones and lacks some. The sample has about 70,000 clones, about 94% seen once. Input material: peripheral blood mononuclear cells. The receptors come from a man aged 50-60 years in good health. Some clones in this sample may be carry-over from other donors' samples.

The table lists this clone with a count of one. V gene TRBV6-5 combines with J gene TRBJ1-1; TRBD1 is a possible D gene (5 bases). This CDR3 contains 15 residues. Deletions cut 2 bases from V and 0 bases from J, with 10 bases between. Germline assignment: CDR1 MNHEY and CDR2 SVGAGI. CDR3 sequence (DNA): TGTGCCAGCAGTTACGGGACGGAGGTGAACACTGAAGCTTTCTTT. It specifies CASSYGTEVNTEAFF.

CDR3 nucleotides: TGTGCCAGCAGCCTGGGCGGCTCAGGCAATCAGCCCCAGCATTTT. It yields the protein CASSLGGSGNQPQHF. This chain links TRBV7-2 with TRBJ1-5; D is unresolved. Per the germline V gene, CDR1 is SGHTA and CDR2 is FQGNSA. The CDR3 contains 15 residues. The germline V and J ends were trimmed by 5 bases and 2 bases, with 13 bases remaining between them.

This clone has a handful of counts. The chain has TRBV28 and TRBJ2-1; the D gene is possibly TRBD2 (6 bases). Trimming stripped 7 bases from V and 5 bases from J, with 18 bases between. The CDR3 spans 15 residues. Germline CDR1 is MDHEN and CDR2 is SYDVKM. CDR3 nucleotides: TGTGCCAGCATGATTAGCGGAGTCGGGGACAATGAGCAGTTCTTC. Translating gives CASMISGVGDNEQFF.

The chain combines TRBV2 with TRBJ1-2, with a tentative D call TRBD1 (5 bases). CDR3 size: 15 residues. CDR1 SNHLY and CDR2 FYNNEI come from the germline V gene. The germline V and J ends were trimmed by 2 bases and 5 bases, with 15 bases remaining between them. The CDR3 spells CASSEIPGTLYGYTF. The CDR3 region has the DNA TGTGCCAGCAGTGAAATCCCAGGGACGCTGTATGGCTACACCTTC.

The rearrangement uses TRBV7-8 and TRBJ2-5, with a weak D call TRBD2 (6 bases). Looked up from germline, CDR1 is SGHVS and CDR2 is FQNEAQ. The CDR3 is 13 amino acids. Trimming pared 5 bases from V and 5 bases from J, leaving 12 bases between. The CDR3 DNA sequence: TGTGCCAGCAGCGTGGGACTGGGGGAGACCCAGTACTTC. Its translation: CASSVGLGETQYF.

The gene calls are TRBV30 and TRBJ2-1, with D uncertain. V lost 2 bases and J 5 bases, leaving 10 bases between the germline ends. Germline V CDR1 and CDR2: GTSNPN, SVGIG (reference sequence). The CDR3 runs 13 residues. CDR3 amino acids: CAWSRTDNNEQFF. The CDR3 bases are TGTGCCTGGAGTAGGACGGATAACAATGAGCAGTTCTTC.

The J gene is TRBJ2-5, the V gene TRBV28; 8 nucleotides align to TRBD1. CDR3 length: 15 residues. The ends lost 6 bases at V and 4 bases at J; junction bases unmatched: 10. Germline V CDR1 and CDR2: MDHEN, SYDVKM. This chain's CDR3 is CASRADRVGGETQYF. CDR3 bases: TGTGCCAGCAGAGCGGACAGGGTTGGTGGAGAGACCCAGTACTTC.

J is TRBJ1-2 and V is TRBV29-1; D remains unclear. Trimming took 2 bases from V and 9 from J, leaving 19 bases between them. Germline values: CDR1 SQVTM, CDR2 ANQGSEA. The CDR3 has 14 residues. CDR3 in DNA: TGCAGCGTTGAACTTGACGGAGGGCCTGGGAGCTACACCTTC. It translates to CSVELDGGPGSYTF. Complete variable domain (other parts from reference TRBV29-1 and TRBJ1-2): SAVISQKPSRDICQRGTSLTIQCQVDSQVTMMFWYRQQPGQSLTLIATANQGSEATYESGFVIDKFPISRPNLTFSTLTVSNMSPEDSSIYLCSVELDGGPGSYTFGSGTRLTVV.

The CDR3 region is CASSLTLAGASTDTQYF. DNA of the CDR3: TGTGCCAGCAGTTTAACCCTGGCGGGGGCCAGCACAGATACGCAGTATTTT. The genes are TRBV28 and TRBJ2-3; D is perhaps TRBD2 (7 bases). The CDR3 contains 17 residues. Trimming removed 2 bases at V and 0 bases at J, with 15 bases between. Germline V lookup: CDR1 MDHEN, CDR2 SYDVKM.

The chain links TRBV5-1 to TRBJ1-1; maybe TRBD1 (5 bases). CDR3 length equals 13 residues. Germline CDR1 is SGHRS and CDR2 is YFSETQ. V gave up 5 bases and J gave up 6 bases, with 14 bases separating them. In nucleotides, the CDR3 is TGCGCCAGCAGACAAACAACGGGGGCTGAAGCTTTCTTT. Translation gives CASRQTTGAEAFF.

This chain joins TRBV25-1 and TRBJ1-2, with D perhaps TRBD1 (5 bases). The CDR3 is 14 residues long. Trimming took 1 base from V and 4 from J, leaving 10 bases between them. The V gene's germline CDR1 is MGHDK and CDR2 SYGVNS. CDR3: CASSEWGKIYGYTF. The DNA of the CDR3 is TGTGCCAGCAGTGAATGGGGGAAAATCTATGGCTACACCTTC.

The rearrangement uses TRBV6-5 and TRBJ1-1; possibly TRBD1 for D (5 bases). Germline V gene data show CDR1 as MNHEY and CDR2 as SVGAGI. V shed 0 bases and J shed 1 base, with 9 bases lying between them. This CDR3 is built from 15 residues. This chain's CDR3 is CASSYSRGGNTEAFF. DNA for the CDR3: TGTGCCAGCAGTTACTCGCGGGGGGGGAACACTGAAGCTTTCTTT.

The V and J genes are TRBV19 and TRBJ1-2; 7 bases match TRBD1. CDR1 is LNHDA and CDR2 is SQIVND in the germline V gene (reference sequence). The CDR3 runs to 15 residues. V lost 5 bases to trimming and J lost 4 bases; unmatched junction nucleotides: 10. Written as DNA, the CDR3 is TGTGCCAGTAGTCCACGGACAGGTGGGGGCTATGGCTACACCTTC. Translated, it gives CASSPRTGGGYGYTF.

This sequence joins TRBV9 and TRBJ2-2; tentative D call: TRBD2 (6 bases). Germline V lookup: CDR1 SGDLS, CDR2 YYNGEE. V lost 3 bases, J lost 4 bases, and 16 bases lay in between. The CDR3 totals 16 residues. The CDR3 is CASSETSYTSTGELFF. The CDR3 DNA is TGTGCCAGCAGCGAGACTAGTTACACTTCCACCGGGGAGCTGTTTTTT.

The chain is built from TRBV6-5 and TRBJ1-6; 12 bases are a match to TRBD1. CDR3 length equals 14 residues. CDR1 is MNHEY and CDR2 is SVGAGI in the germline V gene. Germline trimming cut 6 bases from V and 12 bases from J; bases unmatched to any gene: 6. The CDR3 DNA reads TGTGCCAGCAGGAAGGGACAGGGGGCTGGACCCCTCCACTTT. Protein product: CASRKGQGAGPLHF.

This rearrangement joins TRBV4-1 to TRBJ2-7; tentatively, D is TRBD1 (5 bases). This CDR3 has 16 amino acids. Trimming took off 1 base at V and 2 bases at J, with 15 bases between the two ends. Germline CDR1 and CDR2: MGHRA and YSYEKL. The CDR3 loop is CASSQVWGQPTYEQYF. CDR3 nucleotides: TGCGCCAGCAGCCAAGTTTGGGGCCAACCCACCTACGAGCAGTACTTC.

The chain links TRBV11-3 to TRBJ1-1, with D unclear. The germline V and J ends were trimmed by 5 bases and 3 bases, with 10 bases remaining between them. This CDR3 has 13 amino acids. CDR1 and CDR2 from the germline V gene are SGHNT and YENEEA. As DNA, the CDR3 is TGTGCCAGCAGCCTTGTTTATGACACTGAAGCTTTCTTT. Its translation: CASSLVYDTEAFF.